These T cell receptor beta chains were read from a single sample in a study of control samples from healthy donors and cancer patients. Generated by immunoSEQ multiplex PCR, the TCRdb table keeps only in-frame clones and is missing some. The table lists 120,000 or so clones, about nine tenths of them singletons. Sequencing input: blood. These TCRs come from a man in his late teens or twenties in good health. CDR3s include the opening cysteine and the closing phenylalanine or tryptophan. D genes are given only for firm matches. Size tells how often a clone was seen (once, few, many) or the class of an expanded clone, and some rows leave it out.

V	size	J	D	CDR3	DNA
TRBV15	NA	TRBJ2-1	TRBD2	CATSRDLRGLASNEQFF	TGTGCCACCAGCAGAGATCTACGGGGACTAGCAAGTAATGAGCAGTTCTTC
TRBV13	NA	TRBJ2-7	NA	CASSLDGGGTYEQYF	TGTGCCAGCAGCTTAGATGGAGGGGGCACCTACGAGCAGTACTTC
TRBV30	NA	TRBJ2-2	NA	CAWNPAYKHPQNTGELFF	TGTGCCTGGAACCCCGCCTATAAGCACCCACAGAACACCGGGGAGCTGTTTTTT
TRBV5-1	NA	TRBJ1-4	NA	CASSLVGLEKLFF	TGCGCCAGCAGCTTGGTAGGTTTGGAAAAACTGTTTTTT
TRBV7-8	NA	TRBJ1-1	NA	CASSSILNTEAFF	TGTGCCAGCAGCTCAATACTGAACACTGAAGCTTTCTTT
TRBV2	once	TRBJ2-2	NA	CASRRAINTGELFF	TGTGCCAGCAGGCGGGCAATCAACACCGGGGAGCTGTTTTTT
TRBV13	once	TRBJ1-1	NA	CASSLGGTPRINTEAFF	TGTGCCAGCAGCTTAGGCGGCACTCCGCGGATAAACACTGAAGCTTTCTTT
TRBV3-1/TRBV3-2	NA	TRBJ2-1	NA	CASRDVAGREQFF	TGTGCCAGCAGGGATGTGGCGGGACGGGAGCAGTTCTTC
TRBV4-1	NA	TRBJ2-5	NA	CASSQGMAYSGRGEETQYF	TGCGCCAGCAGCCAAGGGATGGCTTATTCGGGGAGGGGGGAAGAGACCCAGTACTTC
TRBV7-9	NA	TRBJ2-3	TRBD2	CASSLGLASGSTDTQYF	TGTGCCAGCAGCTTAGGATTAGCTAGCGGGAGCACAGATACGCAGTATTTT
TRBV5-4	NA	TRBJ1-3	NA	CASSYLGGNTIYF	TGTGCCAGCAGCTATCTTGGTGGAAACACCATATATTTT
TRBV5-6	NA	TRBJ1-3	NA	CASSSKVLSGNTIYF	TGTGCCAGCAGCTCCAAGGTCCTCTCTGGAAACACCATATATTTT
TRBV5-1	NA	TRBJ1-1	NA	CASSWTENTEAFF	TGCGCCAGCAGCTGGACAGAAAACACTGAAGCTTTCTTT
TRBV9	NA	TRBJ2-5	NA	CASSFSGQETQYF	TGTGCCAGCAGCTTTAGCGGACAAGAGACCCAGTACTTC
TRBV25-1	NA	TRBJ2-5	TRBD1	CASSEFWTGGKETQYF	TGTGCCAGCAGTGAATTTTGGACAGGGGGAAAAGAGACCCAGTACTTC
TRBV13	NA	TRBJ2-5	NA	CASSPSWTRGETQYF	TGTGCCAGCAGCCCCTCCTGGACCAGGGGAGAGACCCAGTACTTC
TRBV2	NA	TRBJ2-7	TRBD1	CASTRGRGLYEQYF	TGTGCCAGCACAAGGGGCAGGGGGCTATACGAGCAGTACTTC
TRBV28	NA	TRBJ1-2	NA	CASSLGGVYGYTF	TGTGCCAGCAGTTTAGGTGGGGTCTATGGCTACACCTTC
TRBV5-3	NA	TRBJ1-2	TRBD1	CARSLHLPGTGKDGYTF	TGTGCCAGAAGCCTACACCTCCCGGGGACAGGGAAGGATGGCTACACCTTC
TRBV2	NA	TRBJ1-5	NA	CASCRAVNQPQHF	TGTGCCAGCTGCAGGGCGGTAAATCAGCCCCAGCATTTT